This T cell receptor beta chain was retrieved from a study of Tregs in tolerant kidney transplant recipients. The study's findings and limits: Changing PCR primers prevented nucleotide comparison between some patients' samples.

Mixed chimerism was transient after nonmyeloablative marrow transplants from related graft donors. Thawed PBMCs were FACS-sorted into unstimulated CD4+CD25+CD127- regulatory T cells, CD4+CD25- non-regulatory cells, CD4 and CD8 cells. A word on this clone: Antigen: not known.

Germline values: CDR1 SSHAT, CDR2 FNYEAQ (reference sequence). The CDR3 runs to 13 residues. With 8 bases removed from V and 3 bases from J, the gap between germline ends came to 10 bases. Method: immunoSEQ multiplex PCR; TCRdb's copy keeps in-frame clones and lacks some. The sample consists of roughly 80,000 clones, roughly 90% of them appearing once. V gene TRBV7-7 combines with J gene TRBJ2-2; D possibly corresponds to TRBD2 (5 bases). This TCR was sampled from a human patient who received a combined kidney and bone marrow transplant. The T cells may come from the graft donor. Sequencing used CD4+ T cells from blood (PBMCs), obtained 24 months after the transplant. CDR3 bases: TGTGCCAGCCGGGAAAGCCACACCGGGGAGCTGTTTTTT. Amino acid sequence: CASRESHTGELFF.